The 29 T cell receptor beta chains reported below all come from one sample, sequenced in a study of T cell changes during pregnancy in multiple sclerosis. The protocol was immunoSEQ multiplex PCR, while the TCRdb copy is restricted to in-frame clones and leaves out a portion. The sample contains roughly 80,000 clones, approximately 93% of which appear only once. The sequencing here drew on peripheral blood, taken in the second trimester of pregnancy. Receptors were obtained from a female donor with multiple sclerosis, enrolled in a pregnancy study.

The genes are TRBV2 and TRBJ1-2; D call uncertain. The CDR3 consists of 15 residues. V was clipped by 6 bases and J by 5 bases, with 19 bases between them. The germline V gene has CDR1 SNHLY and CDR2 FYNNEI. The CDR3 protein is CASSETVPMMYGYTF. The CDR3 DNA reads as TGTGCCAGCAGCGAAACAGTTCCCATGATGTATGGCTACACCTTC. Looking up the rest from reference TRBV2 and TRBJ1-2 gives the full variable domain: EPEVTQTPSHQVTQMGQEVILRCVPISNHLYFYWYRQILGQKVEFLVSFYNNEISEKSEIFDDQFSVERPDGSNFTLKIRSTKLEDSAMYFCASSETVPMMYGYTFGSGTRLTVV.

There are a few counts of this clone. The V gene is TRBV4-1, the J gene TRBJ2-1, with 7 bases matching TRBD2. This CDR3 is built from 16 residues. Trimming cost V 5 bases and J 6 bases; bases outside gene matches: 13. Germline V lookup: CDR1 MGHRA, CDR2 YSYEKL. The CDR3 spells CASSSTGTNFFNEQFF. CDR3 in DNA: TGCGCCAGCAGCTCCACGGGGACTAATTTTTTCAATGAGCAGTTCTTC.

The V gene is TRBV5-1, the J gene TRBJ1-1, with TRBD1 matching over 8 bases. The V gene end was trimmed by 4 bases and the J gene end by 1 base; junction bases not matched to a gene: 3. CDR3 length: 14 residues. CDR1 and CDR2 from the germline V gene are SGHRS and YFSETQ. CDR3 amino acids: CASSLDRANTEAFF. The CDR3 bases are TGCGCCAGCAGCCTGGACAGGGCGAACACTGAAGCTTTCTTT.

The chain joins TRBV11-2 to TRBJ2-7; TRBD2 might be the D (5 bases). Looked up from germline, CDR1 is SGHAT and CDR2 is FQNNGV. Trimming stripped 5 bases from V and 3 bases from J, with 8 bases between. This CDR3 has 12 residues. DNA of the CDR3: TGTGCCAGCAGCCCGGGGAACTACGAGCAGTACTTC. Residues: CASSPGNYEQYF.

The chain combines TRBV6-1 with TRBJ1-5; 7 bases map to TRBD1. There are 14 residues in the CDR3. With 6 bases clipped from V and 6 bases from J, the junction kept 8 bases outside the gene matches. Germline loops: CDR1 MNHNS, CDR2 SASEGT. The CDR3 protein is CASRKPRTGQPQHF. The CDR3 DNA reads TGTGCCAGCAGGAAACCGCGGACAGGTCAGCCCCAGCATTTT.

The genes are TRBV7-8 and TRBJ1-2; a possible D gene is TRBD1 (5 bases). This CDR3 has 14 amino acids. Germline values: CDR1 SGHVS, CDR2 FQNEAQ. V was cut by 5 bases and J by 4 bases, with 14 bases left in between. This CDR3 is CASSPDDSPYGYTF. The DNA for the CDR3 is TGTGCCAGCAGCCCAGACGACAGCCCCTATGGCTACACCTTC. Using reference TRBV7-8 and TRBJ1-2 for the parts outside the CDR3, the full variable domain is GAGVSQSPRYKVAKRGQDVALRCDPISGHVSLFWYQQALGQGPEFLTYFQNEAQLDKSGLPSDRFFAERPEGSVSTLKIQRTQQEDSAVYLCASSPDDSPYGYTFGSGTRLTVV.

This sequence joins TRBV6-1 and TRBJ1-1; D is possibly TRBD1 (5 bases). The CDR3 is made up of 13 amino acids. V dropped 4 bases and J dropped 8 bases, with 14 bases sitting between them. The germline V gene has CDR1 MNHNS and CDR2 SASEGT. In DNA form, the CDR3 reads TGTGCCAGCAGTGCGGAGAGGAGGGGAGAAGCTTTCTTT. Its translation: CASSAERRGEAFF.

The chain combines TRBV11-1 with TRBJ1-1; 8 bases align to TRBD1. J lost 0 bases, V lost 6 bases, and 6 bases had no gene match. Germline CDR1 reads SGHAT; CDR2 reads FQDESV (reference sequence). This CDR3 is built from 15 residues. Here the CDR3 DNA reads TGTGCCAGCAGGCAAAGGGGACAGGTGAACACTGAAGCTTTCTTT. Translation: CASRQRGQVNTEAFF.

This rearrangement joins TRBV5-1 to TRBJ1-6, with TRBD1 identical over 7 bases. The CDR3 runs 15 residues. Germline V gives CDR1 SGHRS, CDR2 YFSETQ. V was clipped by 6 bases and J by 3 bases; unmatched bases: 6. This chain's CDR3 is CASNRDSFYNSPLHF. CDR3 sequence (DNA): TGCGCCAGCAATCGGGACAGCTTCTATAATTCACCCCTCCACTTT.

This rearrangement joins TRBV4-1 to TRBJ2-7, with TRBD2 matching over 11 bases. The CDR3 runs to 16 residues. Trimming cost V 1 base and J 7 bases; bases outside gene matches: 9. Germline CDR1 reads MGHRA; CDR2 reads YSYEKL. In nucleotides, the CDR3 is TGCGCCAGCAGCCAAGTCTCCCCCGGGACTAGCGGAGAGCAGTACTTC. Its translation: CASSQVSPGTSGEQYF.

This clone was recorded once. The chain recombines TRBV6-5 with TRBJ1-1; 8 bases match TRBD1. The V segment lost 5 bases and the J segment 5 bases; nucleotides outside the gene matches: 7. CDR3 length: 14 amino acids. CDR1 and CDR2 (germline): MNHEY, SVGAGI. The CDR3 here is CASSGQGLWTEAFF. The CDR3 DNA reads as TGTGCCAGCAGTGGACAGGGTCTATGGACTGAAGCTTTCTTT.

The rearrangement joins TRBV5-1 to TRBJ2-5, with D possibly TRBD1 on 6 matching bases. Germline V gene sequence: CDR1 SGHRS, CDR2 YFSETQ. CDR3 length equals 13 residues. V was trimmed by 7 bases and J by 0 bases, leaving 10 bases between them. CDR3 loop: CASGQGHQETQYF. For the CDR3, the DNA is TGCGCCAGCGGGCAGGGGCACCAAGAGACCCAGTACTTC.

V usage is TRBV7-6 and J usage is TRBJ2-5; D may be TRBD1 (5 bases). The CDR3 spans 16 residues. The germline V gene has CDR1 SGHVS and CDR2 FNYEAQ. Trimming shortened V by 1 base and J by 4 bases, and 16 bases separated the two germline ends. The CDR3: CASSLGVGPRGETQYF. CDR3 sequence (DNA): TGTGCCAGCAGCTTAGGGGTGGGTCCTAGGGGAGAGACCCAGTACTTC.

J is TRBJ2-5 and V is TRBV18; D might be TRBD1 (5 bases). The V gene's germline CDR1 is KGHSH and CDR2 LQKENI. CDR3 size: 15 residues. V lost 1 base, J lost 5 bases, and 14 bases lay in between. In nucleotides, the CDR3 is TGTGCCAGCTCACCACTAGGGAATTCAGGGGAGACCCAGTACTTC. Amino acids: CASSPLGNSGETQYF.

This chain uses TRBV19 with TRBJ1-2; D gene unclear. With 3 bases removed from V and 1 base from J, the gap between germline ends came to 9 bases. This CDR3 contains 14 residues. In germline, CDR1 is LNHDA, CDR2 SQIVND (reference sequence). CDR3 nucleotide sequence: TGTGCCAGTAGTATCGAAAGCTATAACTATGGCTACACCTTC. Translated, it gives CASSIESYNYGYTF.

The rearrangement joins TRBV16 to TRBJ1-6; D is unresolved. CDR3 length: 13 residues. Germline V gene data show CDR1 as KGHSY and CDR2 as FQNENV. The germline V and J ends were trimmed by 4 bases and 10 bases, with 11 bases remaining between them. The CDR3 bases are TGTGCCAGCAGCCGAGGTGTTTGGTCACCCCTCCACTTT. This codes for CASSRGVWSPLHF. Supplemented by reference TRBV16 and TRBJ1-6, the full variable domain reads GEEVAQTPKHLVRGEGQKAKLYCAPIKGHSYVFWYQQVLKNEFKFLISFQNENVFDETGMPKERFSAKCLPNSPCSLEIQATKLEDSAVYFCASSRGVWSPLHFGNGTRLTVT.

The J gene is TRBJ1-1, the V gene TRBV11-2; D is unclear. Germline V gene lookup returns CDR1 SGHAT and CDR2 FQNNGV. V dropped 5 bases and J dropped 7 bases, with 8 bases sitting between them. There are 11 residues in the CDR3. The CDR3 sequence: CASSGEGEAFF. CDR3 in DNA: TGTGCCAGCAGCGGGGAGGGTGAAGCTTTCTTT.

V usage is TRBV6-5 and J usage is TRBJ2-7; 9 nucleotides align to TRBD1. The CDR3 is 15 residues long. The V and J ends lost 4 bases and 0 bases, in that order; junction bases with no gene match: 4. Looked up from germline, CDR1 is MNHEY and CDR2 is SVGAGI. The CDR3 is CASSSSQGASYEQYF. CDR3 bases: TGTGCCAGCAGTTCATCACAGGGGGCCTCCTACGAGCAGTACTTC.

The J gene is TRBJ1-1, the V gene TRBV30; D possibly corresponds to TRBD1 (6 bases). This CDR3 comprises 13 residues. V lost 0 bases, J lost 7 bases, and 12 bases lay in between. Germline CDR1 and CDR2: GTSNPN and SVGIG (reference sequence). The CDR3 bases are TGTGCCTGGAGTGTATCCCTGACAGGTGAAGCTTTCTTT. This translates into CAWSVSLTGEAFF.

The chain recombines TRBV5-1 with TRBJ2-2, with 7 bases identical to TRBD1. The CDR3 has 16 amino acids. CDR1 is SGHRS, CDR2 YFSETQ, per germline. J gave up 1 base and V 0 bases, and 3 bases lay outside the gene matches. The CDR3 protein is CASSLEGTVNTGELFF. CDR3 DNA: TGCGCCAGCAGCTTGGAGGGGACAGTGAACACCGGGGAGCTGTTTTTT. Full variable domain (missing parts from reference TRBV5-1 and TRBJ2-2): KAGVTQTPRYLIKTRGQQVTLSCSPISGHRSVSWYQQTPGQGLQFLFEYFSETQRNKGNFPGRFSGRQFSNSRSEMNVSTLELGDSALYLCASSLEGTVNTGELFFGEGSRLTVL.

The chain links TRBV4-1 to TRBJ1-1, with 7 bases identical to TRBD1. The V gene end was trimmed by 2 bases and the J gene end by 4 bases; junction bases not matched to a gene: 7. The CDR3 extends over 15 amino acids. The germline V gene encodes CDR1 MGHRA and CDR2 YSYEKL. CDR3 in amino acids: CASSQHDRVRTEAFF. CDR3 DNA sequence: TGCGCCAGCAGCCAACATGACAGGGTACGCACTGAAGCTTTCTTT.

The V gene is TRBV2, the J gene TRBJ2-5; TRBD2 matches at 13 bases. Germline assignment: CDR1 SNHLY and CDR2 FYNNEI. The CDR3 loop spans 17 amino acids. Trimming at V came to 6 bases and at J to 1 base, leaving 8 bases not matched to a gene. CDR3 coding DNA: TGTGCCAGCAGCGGGACTAGCGGGATATTTCCCCAAGAGACCCAGTACTTC. Residues: CASSGTSGIFPQETQYF.

The chain recombines TRBV10-3 with TRBJ2-1, with TRBD1 matching over 8 bases. The V and J ends lost 5 bases and 2 bases, in that order; junction bases with no gene match: 17. There are 19 residues in the CDR3. The germline V gene has CDR1 ENHRY and CDR2 SYGVKD. The CDR3 coding sequence is TGTGCCATCAGTCACCTTGGGACAGGATCTTTAGGCACCTACAATGAGCAGTTCTTC. It yields the protein CAISHLGTGSLGTYNEQFF.

The chain couples TRBV9 to TRBJ2-2; 8 bases fit TRBD1. V dropped 3 bases and J dropped 5; count of bases not matched to a gene: 3. Germline V gene data show CDR1 as SGDLS and CDR2 as YYNGEE. This CDR3 region has 14 residues. The CDR3 DNA reads TGTGCCAGCAGCGGGGGACAGGAAACCGGGGAGCTGTTTTTT. Its protein is CASSGGQETGELFF.

This chain connects TRBV15 to TRBJ2-1, with no clear D. The CDR3 length is 14 residues. CDR1 LNHNV and CDR2 YYDKDF come from the germline V gene (reference sequence). Trimming took off 1 base at V and 5 bases at J, with 9 bases between the two ends. The CDR3 reads CATSRGNRDNEQFF. CDR3 nucleotides: TGTGCCACCAGCAGAGGAAACAGAGACAATGAGCAGTTCTTC.

The chain links TRBV5-6 to TRBJ2-7; D unclear. Germline CDR1 SGHDT, CDR2 YYEEEE. CDR3 length: 13 amino acids. With 0 bases removed from V and 2 bases from J, the gap between germline ends came to 6 bases. The CDR3 spells CASSLATAYEQYF. CDR3 bases: TGTGCCAGCAGCTTGGCCACAGCCTACGAGCAGTACTTC.

The genes are TRBV9 and TRBJ2-5; TRBD2 matches 7 bases. The CDR3 is 14 residues long. After removal of 4 bases from V and 1 base from J, the junction contained 4 bases not matched to a gene. Germline V lookup: CDR1 SGDLS, CDR2 YYNGEE. CDR3 protein: CASSRASGQETQYF. The CDR3 DNA sequence: TGTGCCAGCAGCCGGGCTAGCGGCCAAGAGACCCAGTACTTC.

The rearrangement uses TRBV11-2 and TRBJ1-5; 7 bases match TRBD1. The CDR3 covers 17 residues. CDR1 is SGHAT and CDR2 is FQNNGV in the germline V gene. V dropped 4 bases and J dropped 1; count of bases not matched to a gene: 10. CDR3 bases: TGTGCCAGCAGCTCCGGGACGACAGGGAGCAGCAATCAGCCCCAGCATTTT. This encodes CASSSGTTGSSNQPQHF.

The V call is TRBV4-1, the J call TRBJ2-5; tentatively, D is TRBD2 (6 bases). Germline CDR1 reads MGHRA; CDR2 reads YSYEKL. Trimming cost V 0 bases and J 2 bases, with 10 bases left between them. The CDR3 has 15 amino acids. CDR3 loop: CASSQELATQETQYF. The CDR3 DNA is TGCGCCAGCAGCCAAGAGCTAGCGACACAAGAGACCCAGTACTTC.